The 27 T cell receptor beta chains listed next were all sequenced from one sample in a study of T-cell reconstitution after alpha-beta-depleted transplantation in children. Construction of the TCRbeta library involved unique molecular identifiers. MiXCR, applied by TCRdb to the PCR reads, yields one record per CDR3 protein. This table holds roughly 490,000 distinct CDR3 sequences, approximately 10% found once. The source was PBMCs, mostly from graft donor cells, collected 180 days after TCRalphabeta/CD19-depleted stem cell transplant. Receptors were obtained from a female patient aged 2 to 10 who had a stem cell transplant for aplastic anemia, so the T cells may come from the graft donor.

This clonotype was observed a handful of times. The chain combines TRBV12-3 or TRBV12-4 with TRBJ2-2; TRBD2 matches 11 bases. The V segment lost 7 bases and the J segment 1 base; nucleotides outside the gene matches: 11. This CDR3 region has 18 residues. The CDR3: CASTGASGRRRNTGELFF. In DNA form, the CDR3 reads TGTGCCAGCACCGGGGCTAGCGGGAGGAGGCGGAACACCGGGGAGCTGTTTTTT.

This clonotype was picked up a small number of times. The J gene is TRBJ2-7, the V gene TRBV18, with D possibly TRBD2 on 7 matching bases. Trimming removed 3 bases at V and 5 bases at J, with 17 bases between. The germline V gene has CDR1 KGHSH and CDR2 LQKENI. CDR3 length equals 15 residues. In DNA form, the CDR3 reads TGTGCCAGCTCACCGCCGGGACGGGGGGCCCACGAGCAGTACTTC. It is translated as CASSPPGRGAHEQYF.

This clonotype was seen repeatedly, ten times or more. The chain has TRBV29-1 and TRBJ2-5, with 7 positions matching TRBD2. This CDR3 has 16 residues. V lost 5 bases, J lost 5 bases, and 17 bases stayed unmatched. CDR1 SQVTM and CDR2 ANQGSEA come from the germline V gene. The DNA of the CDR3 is TGCAGCGTTTGGGTCCTAGCGGAATACCCGGGGGAGACCCAGTACTTC. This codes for CSVWVLAEYPGETQYF.

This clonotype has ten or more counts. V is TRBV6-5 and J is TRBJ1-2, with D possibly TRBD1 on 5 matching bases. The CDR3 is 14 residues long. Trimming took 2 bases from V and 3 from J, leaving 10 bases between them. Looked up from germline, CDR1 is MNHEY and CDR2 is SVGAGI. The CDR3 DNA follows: TGTGCCAGCAGTTACGGAACAGGATACTATGGCTACACCTTC. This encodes CASSYGTGYYGYTF.

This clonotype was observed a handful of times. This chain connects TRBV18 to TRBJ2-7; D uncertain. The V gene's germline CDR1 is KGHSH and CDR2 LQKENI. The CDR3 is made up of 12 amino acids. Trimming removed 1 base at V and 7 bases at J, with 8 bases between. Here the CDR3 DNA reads TGTGCCAGCTCACCACGGGTGGGAGAGCAGTACGTC. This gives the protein CASSPRVGEQYV.

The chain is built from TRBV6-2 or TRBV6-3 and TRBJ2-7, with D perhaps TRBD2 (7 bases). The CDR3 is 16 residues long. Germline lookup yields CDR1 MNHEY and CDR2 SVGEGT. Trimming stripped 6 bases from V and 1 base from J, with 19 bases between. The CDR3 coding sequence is TGTGCCAGCAGCCCCTGGGGGGGGCGACTGTCCTACGAGCAGTACTTC. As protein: CASSPWGGRLSYEQYF.

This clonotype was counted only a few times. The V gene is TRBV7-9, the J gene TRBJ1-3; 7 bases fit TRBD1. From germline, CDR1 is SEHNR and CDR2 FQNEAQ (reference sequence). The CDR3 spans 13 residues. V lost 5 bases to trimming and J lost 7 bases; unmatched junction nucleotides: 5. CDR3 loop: CASSPTGENTIYF. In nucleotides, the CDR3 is TGTGCCAGCAGCCCTACAGGGGAGAACACCATATATTTT. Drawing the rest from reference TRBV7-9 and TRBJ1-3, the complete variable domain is DTGVSQNPRHKITKRGQNVTFRCDPISEHNRLYWYRQTLGQGPEFLTYFQNEAQLEKSRLLSDRFSAERPKGSFSTLEIQRTEQGDSAMYLCASSPTGENTIYFGEGSWLTVV.

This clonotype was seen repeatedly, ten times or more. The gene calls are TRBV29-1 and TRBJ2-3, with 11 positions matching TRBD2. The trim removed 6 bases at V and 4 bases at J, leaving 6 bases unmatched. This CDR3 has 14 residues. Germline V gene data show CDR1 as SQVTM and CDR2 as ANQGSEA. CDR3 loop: CSVPTSGTSDTQYF. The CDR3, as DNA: TGCAGCGTACCGACTAGCGGGACCTCAGATACGCAGTATTTT.

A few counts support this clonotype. The CDR3 region is CASSLGQGIGNQPQHF. The CDR3, as DNA: TGTGCCAGCAGCTTGGGGCAGGGCATCGGCAATCAGCCCCAGCATTTT. This chain joins TRBV7-9 and TRBJ1-5; the D gene is possibly TRBD1 (5 bases). V dropped 3 bases and J dropped 2 bases, with 14 bases sitting between them. The CDR3 consists of 16 residues. The germline V gene has CDR1 SEHNR and CDR2 FQNEAQ (reference sequence).

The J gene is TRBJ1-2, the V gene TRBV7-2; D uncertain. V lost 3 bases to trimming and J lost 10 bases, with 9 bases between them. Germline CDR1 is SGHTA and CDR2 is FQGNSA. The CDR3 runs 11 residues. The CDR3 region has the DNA TGTGCCAGCAGCTTGATTATAAACTACACCTTC. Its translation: CASSLIINYTF.

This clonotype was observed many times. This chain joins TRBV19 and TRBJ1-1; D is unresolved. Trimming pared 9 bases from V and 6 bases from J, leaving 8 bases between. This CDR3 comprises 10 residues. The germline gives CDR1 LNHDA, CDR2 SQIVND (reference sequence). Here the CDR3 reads CASEVPEAFF. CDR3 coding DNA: TGTGCCAGCGAAGTGCCTGAAGCTTTCTTT.

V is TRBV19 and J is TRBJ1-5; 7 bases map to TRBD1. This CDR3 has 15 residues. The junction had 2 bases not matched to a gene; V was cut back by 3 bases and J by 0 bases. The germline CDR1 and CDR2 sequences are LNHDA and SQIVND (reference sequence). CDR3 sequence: CASSMGDSSNQPQHF. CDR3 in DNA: TGTGCCAGTAGTATGGGGGACAGTAGCAATCAGCCCCAGCATTTT.

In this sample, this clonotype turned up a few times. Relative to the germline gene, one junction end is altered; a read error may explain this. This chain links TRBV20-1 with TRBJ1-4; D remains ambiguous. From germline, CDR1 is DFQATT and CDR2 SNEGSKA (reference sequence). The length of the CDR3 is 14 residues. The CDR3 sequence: CSASFSFSTTPSVF. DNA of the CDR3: TGCAGTGCTAGTTTTAGCTTCTCGACCACACCATCGGTTTTT.

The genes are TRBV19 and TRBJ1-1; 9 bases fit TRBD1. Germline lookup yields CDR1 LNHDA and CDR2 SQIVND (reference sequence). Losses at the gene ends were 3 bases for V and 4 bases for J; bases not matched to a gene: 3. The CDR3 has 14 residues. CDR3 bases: TGTGCCAGTAGTATTGGGACAGGGAGCACTGAAGCTTTCTTT. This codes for CASSIGTGSTEAFF.

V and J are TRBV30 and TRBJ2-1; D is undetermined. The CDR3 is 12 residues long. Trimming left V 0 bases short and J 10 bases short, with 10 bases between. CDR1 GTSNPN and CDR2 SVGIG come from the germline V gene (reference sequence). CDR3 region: CAWSVDVGEQFF. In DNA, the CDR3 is TGTGCCTGGAGTGTAGATGTGGGGGAGCAGTTCTTC.

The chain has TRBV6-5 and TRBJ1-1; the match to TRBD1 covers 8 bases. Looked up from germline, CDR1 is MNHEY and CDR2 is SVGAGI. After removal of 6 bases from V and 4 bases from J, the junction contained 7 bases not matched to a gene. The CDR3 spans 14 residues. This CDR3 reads CASRTTGAVTEAFF. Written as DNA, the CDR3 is TGTGCCAGCAGAACGACAGGGGCCGTCACTGAAGCTTTCTTT.

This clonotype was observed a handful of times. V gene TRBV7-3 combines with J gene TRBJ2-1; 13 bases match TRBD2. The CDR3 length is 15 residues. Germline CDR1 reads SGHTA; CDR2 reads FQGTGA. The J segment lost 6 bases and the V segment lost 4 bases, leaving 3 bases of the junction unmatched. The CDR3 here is CASSSTSGRLNEQFF. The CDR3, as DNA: TGTGCCAGCAGCTCGACTAGCGGGAGGCTCAATGAGCAGTTCTTC.

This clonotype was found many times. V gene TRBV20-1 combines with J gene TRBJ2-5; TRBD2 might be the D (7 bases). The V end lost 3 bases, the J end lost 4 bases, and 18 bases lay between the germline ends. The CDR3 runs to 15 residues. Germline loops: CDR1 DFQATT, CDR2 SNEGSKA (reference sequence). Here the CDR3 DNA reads TGCAGTGCTAGCGCCCCCGGGGGGCGCGGAGAGACCCAGTACTTC. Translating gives CSASAPGGRGETQYF.

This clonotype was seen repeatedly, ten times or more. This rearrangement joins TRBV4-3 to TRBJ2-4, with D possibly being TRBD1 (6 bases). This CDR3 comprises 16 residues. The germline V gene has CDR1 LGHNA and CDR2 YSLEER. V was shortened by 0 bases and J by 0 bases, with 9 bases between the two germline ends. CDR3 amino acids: CASSQDWGLAKNIQYF. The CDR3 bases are TGCGCCAGCAGCCAAGATTGGGGGCTAGCCAAAAACATTCAGTACTTC.

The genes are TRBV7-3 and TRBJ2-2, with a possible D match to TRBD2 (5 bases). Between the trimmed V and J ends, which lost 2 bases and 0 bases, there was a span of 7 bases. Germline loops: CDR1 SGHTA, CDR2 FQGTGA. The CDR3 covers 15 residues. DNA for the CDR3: TGTGCCAGCAGCTTAGTGGGAGCGAACACCGGGGAGCTGTTTTTT. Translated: CASSLVGANTGELFF.

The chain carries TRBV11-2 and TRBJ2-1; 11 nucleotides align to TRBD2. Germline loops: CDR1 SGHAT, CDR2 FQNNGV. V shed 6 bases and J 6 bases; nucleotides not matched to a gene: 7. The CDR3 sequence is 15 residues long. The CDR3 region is CASRHLAGGVNEQFF. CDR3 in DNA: TGTGCCAGCAGGCATCTAGCGGGAGGAGTCAATGAGCAGTTCTTC.

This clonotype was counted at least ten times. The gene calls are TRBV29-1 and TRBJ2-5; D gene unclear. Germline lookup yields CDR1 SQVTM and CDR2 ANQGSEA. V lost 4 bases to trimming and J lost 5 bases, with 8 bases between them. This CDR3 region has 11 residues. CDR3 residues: CSVVGWETQYF. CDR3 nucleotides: TGCAGCGTTGTTGGTTGGGAGACCCAGTACTTC.

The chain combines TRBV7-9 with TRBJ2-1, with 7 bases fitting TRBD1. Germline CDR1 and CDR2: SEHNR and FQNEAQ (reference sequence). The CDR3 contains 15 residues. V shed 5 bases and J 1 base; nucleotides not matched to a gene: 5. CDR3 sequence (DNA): TGTGCCAGCAGCACTACAGGGGTGTCCTACAATGAGCAGTTCTTC. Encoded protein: CASSTTGVSYNEQFF.

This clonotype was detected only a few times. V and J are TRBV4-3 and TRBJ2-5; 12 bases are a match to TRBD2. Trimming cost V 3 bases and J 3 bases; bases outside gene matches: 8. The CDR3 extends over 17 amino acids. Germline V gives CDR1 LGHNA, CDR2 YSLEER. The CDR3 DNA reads TGCGCCAGCAGCCACCTTCTCCTAGCGGGAGGGGAAGAGACCCAGTACTTC. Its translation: CASSHLLLAGGEETQYF.

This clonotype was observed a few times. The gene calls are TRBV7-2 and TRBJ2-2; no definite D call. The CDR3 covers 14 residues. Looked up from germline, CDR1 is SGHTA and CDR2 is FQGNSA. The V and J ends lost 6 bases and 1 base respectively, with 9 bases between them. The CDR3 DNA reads TGTGCCAGCAGAGGGCCTGGGAACACCGGGGAGCTGTTTTTT. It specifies CASRGPGNTGELFF.

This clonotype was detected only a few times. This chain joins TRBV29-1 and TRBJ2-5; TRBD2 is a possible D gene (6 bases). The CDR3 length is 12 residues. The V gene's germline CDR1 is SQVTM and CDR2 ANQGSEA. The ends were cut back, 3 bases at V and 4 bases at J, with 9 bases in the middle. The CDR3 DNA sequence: TGCAGCGTTGACCGGGAGAGAGAGACCCAGTACTTC. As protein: CSVDRERETQYF.

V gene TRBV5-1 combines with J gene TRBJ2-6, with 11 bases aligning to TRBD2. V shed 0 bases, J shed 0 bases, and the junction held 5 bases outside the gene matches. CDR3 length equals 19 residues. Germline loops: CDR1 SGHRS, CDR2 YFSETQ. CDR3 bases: TGCGCCAGCAGCTTGGGGGGACTAGCGGCAAGCTCTGGGGCCAACGTCCTGACTTTC. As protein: CASSLGGLAASSGANVLTF.